Listed below are T cell receptor beta chains from one sample, sequenced in a study of cytomegalovirus exposure and HLA in healthy donors. Only in-frame clones appear in the TCRdb table, and some are missing; sequencing was by immunoSEQ multiplex PCR. Of around 71,000 clones listed, around 96% are singletons. The sequenced sample consisted of PBMCs. The receptors were sampled from a man between 18 and 35 years old in good health and CMV-seropositive. Each CDR3 is given with its conserved first and last residue. A D gene is named only where the DNA matches it firmly. Not all rows give a size; the values are once, few, many and, for expanded clones, a class.

j_call	v_call	clone_size	d_call	cdr3_aa	cdr3_nt
TRBJ2-2	TRBV5-1	.	.	CASSLGGNGELFF	TGCGCCAGCAGCTTGGGCGGAAACGGGGAGCTGTTTTTT
TRBJ2-3	TRBV5-1	.	.	CASSLSEGSGTTDTQYF	TGCGCCAGCAGCTTATCAGAGGGTAGCGGAACCACAGATACGCAGTATTTT
TRBJ1-3	TRBV15	few	.	CATSRVKGAGNTIYF	TGTGCCACCAGCAGAGTAAAGGGGGCTGGAAACACCATATATTTT
TRBJ1-4	TRBV11-2	.	TRBD1	CASSLAGQNNEKLFF	TGTGCCAGCAGCTTAGCGGGACAGAATAATGAAAAACTGTTTTTT
TRBJ2-3	TRBV6-4	.	.	CASRKTLTDTQYF	TGTGCCAGCAGGAAGACTCTAACAGATACGCAGTATTTT
TRBJ1-2	TRBV2	.	TRBD1	CASSESPDRGGYGYTF	TGTGCCAGCAGTGAATCCCCGGACAGGGGAGGCTATGGCTACACCTTC
TRBJ2-7	TRBV18	.	.	CASSTGIRYEQYF	TGTGCCAGCTCCACAGGGATTAGGTACGAGCAGTACTTC
TRBJ2-5	TRBV5-1	.	TRBD1	CASSPGRTGLEQYF	TGCGCCAGCAGCCCGGGACGGACAGGTTTGGAGCAGTACTTC
TRBJ2-1	TRBV7-9	.	.	CASSPIQGRSSYNEQFF	TGTGCCAGCAGCCCCATACAGGGAAGAAGCTCCTACAATGAGCAGTTCTTC
TRBJ2-4	TRBV5-1	once	.	CASSSRKGRGGNIQYF	TGCGCCAGCAGCTCTAGGAAGGGGAGAGGAGGGAACATTCAGTACTTC
TRBJ2-1	TRBV6-4	once	TRBD1	CASSDSEGSGGFSGQFF	TGTGCCAGCAGTGACTCGGAGGGGTCAGGGGGCTTTTCCGGACAGTTCTTC
TRBJ1-1	TRBV5-1	once	.	CASSLAGGLEAFF	TGCGCCAGCAGCTTGGCCGGGGGGCTCGAAGCTTTCTTT
TRBJ2-2	TRBV5-1	.	TRBD1	CASSTTGTGDGNTGELFF	TGCGCCAGCAGCACGACCGGGACAGGGGATGGGAACACCGGGGAGCTGTTTTTT
TRBJ2-7	TRBV29-1	.	TRBD1	CSVVGQGTKDEQYF	TGCAGCGTTGTAGGACAGGGTACCAAAGACGAGCAGTACTTC
TRBJ1-5	TRBV4-1	.	.	CASSLQHRVRWEPQHF	TGCGCCAGCAGCCTTCAGCACAGGGTGCGATGGGAACCCCAGCATTTT
TRBJ2-3	TRBV9	.	TRBD2	CASSVEPLVAGEGGWEPDTQYF	TGTGCCAGCAGCGTAGAACCGTTGGTAGCGGGAGAGGGTGGATGGGAGCCAGATACGCAGTATTTT
TRBJ1-1	TRBV10-3	.	.	CAISESTSGVNEAFF	TGTGCCATCAGTGAGTCGACGTCCGGGGTAAATGAAGCTTTCTTT
TRBJ2-3	TRBV7-8	.	.	CASSSFKDTQYF	TGTGCCAGCAGCTCGTTTAAAGATACGCAGTATTTT
TRBJ2-1	TRBV28	.	TRBD1	CASSGTGATGNEQFF	TGTGCCAGCAGTGGCACAGGGGCGACCGGCAATGAGCAGTTCTTC
TRBJ2-1	TRBV11-2	.	TRBD2	CASSVEAGGGYNEQFF	TGTGCCAGCAGCGTGGAAGCGGGAGGGGGGTACAATGAGCAGTTCTTC
TRBJ2-7	TRBV28	.	TRBD1	CASSLEGGQDEQYF	TGTGCCAGCAGTTTAGAGGGGGGACAGGACGAGCAGTACTTC
TRBJ2-2	TRBV7-8	.	TRBD1	CASSPQPQGAASGELFF	TGTGCCAGCAGCCCCCAACCCCAGGGGGCGGCTTCCGGGGAGCTGTTTTTT
TRBJ2-1	TRBV11-2	.	.	CASSLERGNHNEQFF	TGTGCCAGCAGCTTGGAAAGAGGTAACCACAATGAGCAGTTCTTC
TRBJ2-1	TRBV6-6	.	.	CASSYSRVYNEQFF	TGTGCCAGCAGTTACTCGAGGGTCTACAATGAGCAGTTCTTC
TRBJ1-3	TRBV15	once	.	CATRSSLSGNTIYF	TGTGCCACCAGATCCTCTCTCTCTGGAAACACCATATATTTT
TRBJ2-2	TRBV28	.	TRBD2	CASSLGTSGSSAGELFF	TGTGCCAGCAGTTTAGGGACTAGCGGGAGTAGTGCCGGGGAGCTGTTTTTT
TRBJ2-2	TRBV5-1	.	TRBD2	CASIGGGANTGELFF	TGCGCCAGTATTGGCGGGGGGGCGAACACCGGGGAGCTGTTTTTT
TRBJ2-1	TRBV2	few	.	CASNYAGYNEQFF	TGTGCCAGCAACTACGCGGGGTACAATGAGCAGTTCTTC
TRBJ2-5	TRBV29-1	.	.	CSAARGSQETQYF	TGCAGCGCCGCGCGGGGCAGCCAAGAGACCCAGTACTTC
TRBJ2-1	TRBV9	.	TRBD1	CASSGWTGGKYNEQFF	TGTGCCAGCAGCGGATGGACAGGGGGGAAGTACAATGAGCAGTTCTTC
TRBJ2-7	TRBV28	.	TRBD1	CASSLGTAMYEQYF	TGTGCCAGCAGTTTAGGGACAGCCATGTACGAGCAGTACTTC
TRBJ1-2	TRBV30	.	TRBD1	CAWSDRDRDGYTF	TGTGCCTGGAGTGATCGGGACAGGGATGGCTACACCTTC
TRBJ1-1	TRBV5-1	.	.	CASSFGQMNTEAFF	TGCGCCAGCAGCTTCGGACAGATGAACACTGAAGCTTTCTTT
TRBJ2-7	TRBV19	.	TRBD1	CASSHGTGSYEQYF	TGTGCCAGTAGCCACGGGACAGGGAGCTACGAGCAGTACTTC
TRBJ2-7	TRBV4-1	.	TRBD2	CASSRGGPYEQYF	TGCGCCAGCAGCCGCGGGGGACCCTACGAGCAGTACTTC
TRBJ2-5	TRBV18	.	TRBD2	CASSPVAGGQETQYF	TGTGCCAGCTCACCCGTGGCGGGGGGCCAAGAGACCCAGTACTTC
TRBJ1-5	TRBV12-5	.	.	CASAAGESSNQPQHF	TGTGCTAGTGCCGCGGGGGAGTCGAGCAATCAGCCCCAGCATTTT
TRBJ2-5	TRBV6-5	.	TRBD2	CASGGSGRAETQYF	TGTGCCAGCGGGGGCAGCGGGAGGGCAGAGACCCAGTACTTC
TRBJ2-3	TRBV7-3	.	.	CASSLTIGDTQYF	TGTGCCAGCAGCTTAACTATCGGTGATACGCAGTATTTT
TRBJ2-3	TRBV28	.	.	CASSGVNTDTQYF	TGTGCCAGCAGCGGAGTGAACACAGATACGCAGTATTTT
TRBJ2-7	TRBV2	.	TRBD1	CASSDGDRAYEQYF	TGTGCCAGCAGTGACGGGGACAGGGCCTACGAGCAGTACTTC
TRBJ2-2	TRBV5-1	.	.	CASSTVQFPNTGELFF	TGCGCCAGCAGCACCGTACAGTTTCCGAACACCGGGGAGCTGTTTTTT
TRBJ2-2	TRBV5-1	.	TRBD1	CASSLAVGGQGAGELFF	TGCGCCAGCAGCTTGGCCGTAGGGGGCCAGGGGGCCGGGGAGCTGTTTTTT
TRBJ2-1	TRBV5-1	.	TRBD2	CASSLASGVYNEQFF	TGCGCCAGCAGCTTGGCTAGCGGGGTCTACAATGAGCAGTTCTTC
TRBJ1-2	TRBV5-1	.	.	CASSQEGWGSNYGYTF	TGCGCCAGCAGCCAGGAGGGTTGGGGCTCTAACTATGGCTACACCTTC
TRBJ2-3	TRBV10-1	.	.	CASSDPTVNPNTQYF	TGCGCCAGCAGTGACCCGACAGTAAATCCGAATACGCAGTATTTT
TRBJ1-2	TRBV5-6	once	TRBD1	CASSYGTGVYGYTF	TGTGCCAGCAGCTACGGGACAGGGGTATATGGCTACACCTTC
TRBJ2-1	TRBV19	.	TRBD2	CASSSSGVKNEQFF	TGTGCCAGTAGTTCTAGCGGGGTAAAGAATGAGCAGTTCTTC
TRBJ1-4	TRBV21-1	once	.	CASSVGQGAEKLFF	.
TRBJ2-7	TRBV11-2	.	.	CASTQAYEQYF	TGTGCCAGTACACAAGCCTACGAGCAGTACTTC
TRBJ1-2	TRBV28	.	.	CASSLVQGSRGYTF	TGTGCCAGCAGTTTAGTACAGGGCTCACGTGGCTACACCTTC
TRBJ2-3	TRBV2	.	.	CAVGGGTQYF	TGTGCCGTCGGGGGTGGCACGCAGTATTTT
TRBJ2-1	TRBV30	.	TRBD1	CAWSALDRGGEQFF	TGTGCCTGGAGTGCATTAGACAGGGGAGGTGAGCAGTTCTTC